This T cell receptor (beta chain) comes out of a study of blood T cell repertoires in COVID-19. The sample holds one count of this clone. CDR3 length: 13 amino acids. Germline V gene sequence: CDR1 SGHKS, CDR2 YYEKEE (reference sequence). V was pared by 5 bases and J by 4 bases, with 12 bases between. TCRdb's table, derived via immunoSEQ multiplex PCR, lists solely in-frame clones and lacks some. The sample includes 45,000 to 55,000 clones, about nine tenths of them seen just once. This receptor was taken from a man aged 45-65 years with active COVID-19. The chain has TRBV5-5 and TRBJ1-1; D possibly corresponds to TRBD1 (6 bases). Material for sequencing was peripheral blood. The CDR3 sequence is CASSLATGTEAFF. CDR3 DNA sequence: TGTGCCAGCAGTCTTGCGACAGGCACTGAAGCTTTCTTT.